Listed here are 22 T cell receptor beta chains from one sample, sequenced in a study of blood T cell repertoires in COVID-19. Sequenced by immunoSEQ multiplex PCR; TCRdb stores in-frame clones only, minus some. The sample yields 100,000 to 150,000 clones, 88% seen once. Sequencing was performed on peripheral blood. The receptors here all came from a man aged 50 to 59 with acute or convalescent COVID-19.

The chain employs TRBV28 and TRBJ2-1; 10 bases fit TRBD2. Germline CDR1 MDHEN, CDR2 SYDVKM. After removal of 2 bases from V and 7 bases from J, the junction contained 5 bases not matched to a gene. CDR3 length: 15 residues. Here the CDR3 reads CASSLVAGGLNEQFF. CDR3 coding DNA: TGTGCCAGCAGTTTAGTAGCGGGAGGCCTTAATGAGCAGTTCTTC.

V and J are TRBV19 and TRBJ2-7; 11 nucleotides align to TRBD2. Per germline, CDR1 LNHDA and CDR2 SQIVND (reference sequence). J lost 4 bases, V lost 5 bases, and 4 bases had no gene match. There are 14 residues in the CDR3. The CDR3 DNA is TGTGCCAGTAGTCAAGGACTAGCGGGTTACGAGCAGTACTTC. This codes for CASSQGLAGYEQYF.

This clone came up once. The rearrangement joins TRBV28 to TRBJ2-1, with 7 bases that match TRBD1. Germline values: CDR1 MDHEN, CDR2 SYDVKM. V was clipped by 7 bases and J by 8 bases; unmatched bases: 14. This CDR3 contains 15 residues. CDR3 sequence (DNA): TGTGCCAGCATTCCCCCGGACAGGACCTCTTATGAGCAGTTCTTC. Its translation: CASIPPDRTSYEQFF.

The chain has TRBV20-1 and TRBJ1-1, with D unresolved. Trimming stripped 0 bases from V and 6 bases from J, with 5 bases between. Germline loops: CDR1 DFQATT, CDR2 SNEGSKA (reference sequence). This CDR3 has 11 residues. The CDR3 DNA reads TGCAGTGCTAGAGATAGTCCTGAAGCTTTCTTT. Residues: CSARDSPEAFF.

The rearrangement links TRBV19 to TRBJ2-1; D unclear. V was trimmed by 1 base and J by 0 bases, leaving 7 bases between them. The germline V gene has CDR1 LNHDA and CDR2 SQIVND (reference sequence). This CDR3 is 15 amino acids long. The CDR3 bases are TGTGCCAGTAGTATAGTTGCTATCTCCTACAATGAGCAGTTCTTC. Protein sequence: CASSIVAISYNEQFF.

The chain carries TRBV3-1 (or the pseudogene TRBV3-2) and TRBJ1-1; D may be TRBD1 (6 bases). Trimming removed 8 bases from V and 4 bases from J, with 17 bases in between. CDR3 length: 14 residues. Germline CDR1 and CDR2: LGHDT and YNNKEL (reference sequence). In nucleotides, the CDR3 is TGTGCCAGCGCCAGGGATTTGACAGGCACTGAAGCTTTCTTT. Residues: CASARDLTGTEAFF.

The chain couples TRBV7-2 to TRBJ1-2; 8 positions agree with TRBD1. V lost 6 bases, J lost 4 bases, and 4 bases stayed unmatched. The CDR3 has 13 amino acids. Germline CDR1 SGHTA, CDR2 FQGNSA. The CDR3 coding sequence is TGTGCCAGCAGAACGACAGGGGTCTATGGCTACACCTTC. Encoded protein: CASRTTGVYGYTF.

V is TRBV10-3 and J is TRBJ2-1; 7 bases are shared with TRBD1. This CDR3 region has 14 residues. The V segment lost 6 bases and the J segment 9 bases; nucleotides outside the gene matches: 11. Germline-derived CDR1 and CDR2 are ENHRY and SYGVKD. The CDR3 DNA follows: TGTGCCATCAGGGACCCGACAGGGCTAAGTGAGCAGTTCTTC. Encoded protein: CAIRDPTGLSEQFF.

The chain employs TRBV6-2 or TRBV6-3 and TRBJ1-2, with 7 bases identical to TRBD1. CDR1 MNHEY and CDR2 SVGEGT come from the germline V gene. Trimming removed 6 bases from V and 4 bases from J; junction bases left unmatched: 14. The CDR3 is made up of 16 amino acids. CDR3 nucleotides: TGTGCCAGCAGCCCCTCGGGCAGGGGGATTGGCTATGGCTACACCTTC. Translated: CASSPSGRGIGYGYTF.

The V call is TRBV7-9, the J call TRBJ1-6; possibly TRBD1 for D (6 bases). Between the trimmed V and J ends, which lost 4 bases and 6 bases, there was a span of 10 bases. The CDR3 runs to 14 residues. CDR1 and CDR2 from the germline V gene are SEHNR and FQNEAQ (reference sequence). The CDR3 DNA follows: TGTGCCAGCAGCTCCCGAGGGGGTAATTCACCCCTCCACTTT. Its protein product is CASSSRGGNSPLHF.

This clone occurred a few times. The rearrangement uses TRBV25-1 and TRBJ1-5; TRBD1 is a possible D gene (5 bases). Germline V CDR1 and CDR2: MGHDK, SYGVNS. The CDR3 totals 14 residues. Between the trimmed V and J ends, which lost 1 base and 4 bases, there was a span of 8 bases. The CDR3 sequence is CASSESGGNQPQHF. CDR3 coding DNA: TGTGCCAGCAGTGAATCGGGGGGGAATCAGCCCCAGCATTTT.

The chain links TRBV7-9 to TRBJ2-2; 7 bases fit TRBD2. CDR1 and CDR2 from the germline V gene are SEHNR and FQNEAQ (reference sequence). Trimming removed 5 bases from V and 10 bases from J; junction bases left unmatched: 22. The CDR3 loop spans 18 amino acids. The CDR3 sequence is CASSGGSIKSGTLTELFF. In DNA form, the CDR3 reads TGTGCCAGCAGCGGCGGGTCAATCAAGAGCGGGACCCTGACGGAGCTGTTTTTT.

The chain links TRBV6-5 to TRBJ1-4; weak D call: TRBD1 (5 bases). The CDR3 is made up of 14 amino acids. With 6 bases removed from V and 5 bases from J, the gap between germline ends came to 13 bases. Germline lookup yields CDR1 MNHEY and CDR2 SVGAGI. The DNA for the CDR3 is TGTGCCAGCAGGTGGGGGGATACGAATGAAAAACTGTTTTTT. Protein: CASRWGDTNEKLFF.

The CDR3 DNA sequence: TGTGCCAGCAGCCCGGTGACAGGGGGCTTTAGCAATCAGCCCCAGCATTTT. Amino acid sequence: CASSPVTGGFSNQPQHF. V is TRBV5-5 and J is TRBJ1-5, with 10 bases lining up with TRBD1. Germline V gene sequence: CDR1 SGHKS, CDR2 YYEKEE (reference sequence). V trimming: 4 bases; J trimming: 0 bases; junction bases outside the gene matches: 7. CDR3 length equals 17 residues.

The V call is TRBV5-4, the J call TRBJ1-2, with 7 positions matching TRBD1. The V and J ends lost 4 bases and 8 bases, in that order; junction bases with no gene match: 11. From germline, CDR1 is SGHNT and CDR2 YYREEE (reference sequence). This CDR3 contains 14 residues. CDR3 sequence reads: CASSILQGLQGYTF. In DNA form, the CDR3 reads TGTGCCAGCAGCATACTACAGGGGTTGCAAGGCTACACCTTC. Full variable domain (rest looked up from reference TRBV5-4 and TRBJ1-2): ETGVTQSPTHLIKTRGQQVTLRCSSQSGHNTVSWYQQALGQGPQFIFQYYREEENGRGNFPPRFSGLQFPNYSSELNVNALELDDSALYLCASSILQGLQGYTFGSGTRLTVV.

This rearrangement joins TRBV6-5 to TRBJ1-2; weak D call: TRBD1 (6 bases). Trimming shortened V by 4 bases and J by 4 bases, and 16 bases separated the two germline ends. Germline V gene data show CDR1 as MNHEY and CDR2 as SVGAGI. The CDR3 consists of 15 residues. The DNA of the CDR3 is TGTGCCAGCAGTTCCACCCTCCTAGGGGGCTATGGCTACACCTTC. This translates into CASSSTLLGGYGYTF.

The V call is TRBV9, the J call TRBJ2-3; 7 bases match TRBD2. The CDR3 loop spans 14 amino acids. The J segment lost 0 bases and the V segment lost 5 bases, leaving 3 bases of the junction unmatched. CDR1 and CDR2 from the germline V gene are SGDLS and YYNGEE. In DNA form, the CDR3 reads TGTGCCAGCAGGCGGGACTATAGCACAGATACGCAGTATTTT. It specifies CASRRDYSTDTQYF.

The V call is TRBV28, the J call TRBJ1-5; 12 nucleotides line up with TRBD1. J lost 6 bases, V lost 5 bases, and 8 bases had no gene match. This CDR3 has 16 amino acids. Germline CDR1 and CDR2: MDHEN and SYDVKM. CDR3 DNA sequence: TGTGCCAGCAGTCTACTGGGACAGGGGGCACCTCAGCCCCAGCATTTT. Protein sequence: CASSLLGQGAPQPQHF.

The CDR3 DNA reads as TGTGCCAGCTCGCCCGGACAGGGGTCCTACGAGCAGTACTTC. Protein product: CASSPGQGSYEQYF. The chain uses TRBV18 and TRBJ2-7, with TRBD1 identical over 9 bases. The CDR3 contains 14 residues. In germline, CDR1 is KGHSH, CDR2 LQKENI. Germline trimming cut 6 bases from V and 1 base from J; bases unmatched to any gene: 4.

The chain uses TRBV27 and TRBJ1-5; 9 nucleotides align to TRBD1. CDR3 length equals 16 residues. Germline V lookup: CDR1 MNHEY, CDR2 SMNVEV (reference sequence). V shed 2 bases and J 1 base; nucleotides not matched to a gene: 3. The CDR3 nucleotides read TGTGCCAGCAGTTTAGACGGGACAGGGAGCAATCAGCCCCAGCATTTT. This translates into CASSLDGTGSNQPQHF.

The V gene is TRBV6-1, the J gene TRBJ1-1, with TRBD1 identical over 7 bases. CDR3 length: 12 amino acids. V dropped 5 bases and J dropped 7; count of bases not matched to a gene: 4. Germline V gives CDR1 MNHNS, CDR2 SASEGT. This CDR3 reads CASSYWTGEAFF. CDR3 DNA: TGTGCCAGCAGTTATTGGACAGGTGAAGCTTTCTTT.

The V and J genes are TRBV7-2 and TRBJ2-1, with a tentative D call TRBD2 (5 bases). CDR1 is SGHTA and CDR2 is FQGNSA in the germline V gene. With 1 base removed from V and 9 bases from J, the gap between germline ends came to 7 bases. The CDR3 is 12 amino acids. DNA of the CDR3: TGTGCCAGCAGCTTAGACAGCGGTGAGCAGTTCTTC. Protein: CASSLDSGEQFF.